The present T cell receptor beta chain was sequenced within a study of cytomegalovirus exposure and HLA in healthy donors. Study-level results: V segments that were indistinguishable, TRBV6-2 and TRBV6-3 among them, were omitted from analysis. TCR beta chain V- and J-gene trimming was linked, in a later analysis, to a missense variant in DCLRE1C. The classifier reportedly diagnosed cytomegalovirus status with high sensitivity and specificity.

Comment on this clone: Antigen unknown.

PCR used 60 Vbeta primers and 13 Jbeta primers. Some clones are missing from TCRdb's copy, which holds only in-frame ones; the method was immunoSEQ multiplex PCR. The sample yields hundreds of thousands of clones, 75% to 90% seen once. The CDR3 has 16 residues. Germline loops: CDR1 MNHEY, CDR2 SVGAGI. V was clipped by 0 bases and J by 4 bases, with 12 bases between them. This sequence originates from a boy younger than 10 in good health and CMV-seronegative. The source material was PBMCs. The chain has TRBV6-5 and TRBJ2-2; D perhaps matches TRBD2 (5 bases). CDR3 nucleotide sequence: TGTGCCAGCAGTTACTCTTTACCAGGAGGCACCGGGGAGCTGTTTTTT. It codes for CASSYSLPGGTGELFF.